These 12 T cell receptor beta chains were all obtained from the same sample, sequenced in a study of cytomegalovirus exposure and HLA in healthy donors. The PCR made use of 60 Vbeta and 13 Jbeta primers. Clones were read by immunoSEQ multiplex PCR, and TCRdb kept only the in-frame ones, dropping some. This table has approximately 100,000 clones, 70% appearing once. Material: PBMCs. These receptors all come from a man aged 40-49 years in good health and CMV-seropositive.

V gene TRBV6-5 combines with J gene TRBJ1-1; 9 bases are a match to TRBD1. The CDR3 consists of 14 residues. V lost 6 bases, J lost 0 bases, and 2 bases stayed unmatched. The germline V gene has CDR1 MNHEY and CDR2 SVGAGI. CDR3 bases: TGTGCCAGCAGAACAGGGGGCCTGAACACTGAAGCTTTCTTT. It specifies CASRTGGLNTEAFF.

The chain employs TRBV6-1 and TRBJ1-1; perhaps TRBD1 as D (6 bases). V was clipped by 2 bases and J by 4 bases, with 11 bases between them. Germline lookup yields CDR1 MNHNS and CDR2 SASEGT. The CDR3 runs 14 residues. CDR3 in DNA: TGTGCCAGCAGTGAAAGGGGGATGGGCACTGAAGCTTTCTTT. It is translated as CASSERGMGTEAFF.

The rearrangement uses TRBV6-1 and TRBJ2-7; 7 bases fit TRBD1. Germline CDR1 MNHNS, CDR2 SASEGT. V lost 8 bases and J lost 2; bases outside the gene matches: 12. The CDR3 consists of 15 residues. The chain's CDR3 is CASGDLGGAAYEQYF. DNA of the CDR3: TGTGCCAGCGGGGATCTAGGGGGCGCAGCCTACGAGCAGTACTTC.

J is TRBJ1-1 and V is TRBV10-3; D gene uncertain. CDR1 is ENHRY, CDR2 SYGVKD, per germline. The CDR3 length is 12 residues. V dropped 7 bases and J dropped 4 bases, with 10 bases sitting between them. The CDR3 DNA reads as TGTGCCATCACCGAGACTGGCACTGAAGCTTTCTTT. Its protein is CAITETGTEAFF.

V usage is TRBV30 and J usage is TRBJ2-3; 11 nucleotides agree with TRBD2. Germline CDR1 and CDR2: GTSNPN and SVGIG (reference sequence). V gave up 4 bases and J gave up 3 bases; unmatched junction bases: 3. This CDR3 is 14 amino acids long. The chain's CDR3 is CAWILAGGTDTQYF. CDR3 sequence (DNA): TGTGCCTGGATCCTAGCGGGAGGAACAGATACGCAGTATTTT. Full variable domain (remainder filled in from reference TRBV30 and TRBJ2-3): SQTIHQWPATLVQPVGSPLSLECTVEGTSNPNLYWYRQAAGRGLQLLFYSVGIGQISSEVPQNLSASRPQDRQFILSSKKLLLSDSGFYLCAWILAGGTDTQYFGPGTRLTVL.

This clone appeared a single time. The genes are TRBV28 and TRBJ1-5; 9 bases are shared with TRBD1. Losses at the gene ends were 10 bases for V and 4 bases for J; bases not matched to a gene: 5. The CDR3 consists of 13 residues. Germline loops: CDR1 MDHEN, CDR2 SYDVKM. In DNA, the CDR3 is TGTGCCACCGGACAGGGGATGAATCAGCCCCAGCATTTT. This sequence encodes CATGQGMNQPQHF.

The CDR3 sequence is CASAVGAVYEQYF. The DNA of the CDR3 is TGCGCCAGCGCCGTCGGAGCGGTCTACGAGCAGTACTTC. V gene TRBV5-1 combines with J gene TRBJ2-7; a possible D gene is TRBD2 (5 bases). Looked up from germline, CDR1 is SGHRS and CDR2 is YFSETQ. The ends were cut back, 7 bases at V and 3 bases at J, with 14 bases in the middle. The CDR3 length is 13 residues. The whole variable domain, remainder taken from reference TRBV5-1 and TRBJ2-7, is KAGVTQTPRYLIKTRGQQVTLSCSPISGHRSVSWYQQTPGQGLQFLFEYFSETQRNKGNFPGRFSGRQFSNSRSEMNVSTLELGDSALYLCASAVGAVYEQYFGPGTRLTVT.

The chain links TRBV19 to TRBJ2-3, with a tentative D call TRBD2 (6 bases). The V end was cut by 9 bases, the J end by 10 bases, with 11 bases between. CDR3 length: 10 residues. Germline V lookup: CDR1 LNHDA, CDR2 SQIVND (reference sequence). The CDR3 DNA follows: TGTGCCAGCGGGACTCATGCGCAGTATTTT. Translated, it gives CASGTHAQYF. Looking up the rest from reference TRBV19 and TRBJ2-3 gives the full variable domain: DGGITQSPKYLFRKEGQNVTLSCEQNLNHDAMYWYRQDPGQGLRLIYYSQIVNDFQKGDIAEGYSVSREKKESFPLTVTSAQKNPTAFYLCASGTHAQYFGPGTRLTVL.

The chain uses TRBV19 and TRBJ1-2; D unclear. From germline, CDR1 is LNHDA and CDR2 SQIVND (reference sequence). The CDR3 covers 12 residues. V gave up 2 bases and J gave up 8 bases, with 9 bases separating them. Written as DNA, the CDR3 is TGTGCCAGTAGTATACTGGGGAGCGGCTACACCTTC. It is translated as CASSILGSGYTF.

The V and J genes are TRBV6-5 and TRBJ2-3; 12 bases match TRBD2. CDR3 length equals 15 residues. Germline assignment: CDR1 MNHEY and CDR2 SVGAGI. J was trimmed by 5 bases and V by 6 bases; bases with no gene match: 6. The DNA of the CDR3 is TGTGCCAGCAGCTTACTAGCGGGAGGTGGAGATACGCAGTATTTT. It yields the protein CASSLLAGGGDTQYF.

This clone was seen a single time. The chain links TRBV7-9 to TRBJ1-2; D gene ambiguous. CDR1 is SEHNR and CDR2 is FQNEAQ in the germline V gene (reference sequence). This CDR3 has 14 amino acids. V was clipped by 6 bases and J by 8 bases, with 19 bases between them. CDR3 DNA: TGTGCCAGCAGTTACCGGGAGGTGATAGGAGGCTACACCTTC. Amino acids: CASSYREVIGGYTF.

The chain carries TRBV7-8 and TRBJ1-1, with a weak D call TRBD1 (6 bases). This CDR3 has 14 residues. The germline V and J ends were trimmed by 1 base and 4 bases, with 10 bases remaining between them. Germline lookup yields CDR1 SGHVS and CDR2 FQNEAQ. CDR3 sequence reads: CASSLGGGGTEAFF. The CDR3 DNA follows: TGTGCCAGCAGCTTAGGCGGGGGCGGCACTGAAGCTTTCTTT.